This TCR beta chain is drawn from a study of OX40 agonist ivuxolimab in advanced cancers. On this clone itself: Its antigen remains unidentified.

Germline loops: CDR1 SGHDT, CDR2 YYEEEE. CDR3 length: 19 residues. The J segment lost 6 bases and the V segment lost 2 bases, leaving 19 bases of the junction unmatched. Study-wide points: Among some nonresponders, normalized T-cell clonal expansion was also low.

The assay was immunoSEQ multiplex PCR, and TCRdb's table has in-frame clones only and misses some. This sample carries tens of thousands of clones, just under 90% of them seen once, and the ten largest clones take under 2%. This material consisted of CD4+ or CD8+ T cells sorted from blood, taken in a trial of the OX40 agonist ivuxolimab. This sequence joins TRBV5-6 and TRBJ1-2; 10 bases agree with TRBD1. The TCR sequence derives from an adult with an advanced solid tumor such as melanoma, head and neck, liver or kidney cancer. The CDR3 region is CASSLQGSLTSDRGNGYTF. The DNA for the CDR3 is TGTGCCAGCAGCTTACAGGGCAGCCTTACGTCGGACAGGGGGAATGGCTACACCTTC.